One sample yielded the 17 T cell receptor beta chains listed below, sequenced in a study of CD8 T cells in ankylosing spondylitis. TCRdb processed the 5' RACE reads anew with MiXCR; each CDR3 protein has one entry. The table shows approximately 260,000 distinct CDR3 sequences, with 18% occurring only once. The material sequenced was blood, either unsorted or a sorted T cell fraction (not recorded which). These TCRs come from a male donor with ankylosing spondylitis or in good health (not recorded which).

The chain combines TRBV5-1 with TRBJ2-7; 10 bases are a match to TRBD2. CDR1 and CDR2 (germline): SGHRS, YFSETQ. The CDR3 sequence is 13 residues long. Germline trimming cut 7 bases from V and 3 bases from J; bases unmatched to any gene: 4. The CDR3 spells CASRLAGDYEQYF. The CDR3 DNA reads TGCGCCAGCCGTCTAGCGGGAGACTACGAGCAGTACTTC.

At least ten counts were recorded for this clonotype. V usage is TRBV29-1 and J usage is TRBJ2-1; a possible D gene is TRBD2 (5 bases). V was cut by 0 bases and J by 3 bases, with 12 bases left in between. This CDR3 comprises 15 residues. Germline V lookup: CDR1 SQVTM, CDR2 ANQGSEA. This CDR3 reads CSVEEWESDYNEQFF. CDR3 nucleotide sequence: TGCAGCGTTGAAGAGTGGGAGTCGGACTACAATGAGCAGTTCTTC.

This clonotype was detected a few times. The chain couples TRBV10-3 to TRBJ2-6, with 9 bases identical to TRBD1. V lost 10 bases, J lost 4 bases, and 8 bases stayed unmatched. Germline V gives CDR1 ENHRY, CDR2 SYGVKD. The CDR3 length is 15 residues. The CDR3 reads CATKDRGSGANVLTF. For the CDR3, the DNA is TGTGCCACAAAGGACAGGGGTTCAGGGGCCAACGTCCTGACTTTC.

The table lists this clonotype with many counts. The chain recombines TRBV7-2 with TRBJ1-3; D gene ambiguous. Trimming cost V 2 bases and J 4 bases, with 12 bases left between them. Germline-derived CDR1 and CDR2 are SGHTA and FQGNSA. CDR3 length: 15 amino acids. The CDR3 DNA is TGTGCCAGCAGCTTAACCGGGGAACTGGGAAACACCATATATTTT. As protein: CASSLTGELGNTIYF.

This chain uses TRBV7-8 with TRBJ2-6; the D is unclear. The V gene lost 1 base and the J gene lost 0 bases, with 7 bases spanning the gap. The length of the CDR3 is 16 residues. The V gene's germline CDR1 is SGHVS and CDR2 FQNEAQ. As DNA, the CDR3 is TGTGCCAGCAGCTTAGAGGGAAGCTCTGGGGCCAACGTCCTGACTTTC. Its translation: CASSLEGSSGANVLTF.

CDR3 sequence (DNA): TGCGCCAGCAGCCAAGATAGGGACTTAAATCAGCCCCAGCATTTT. It codes for CASSQDRDLNQPQHF. The chain employs TRBV4-1 and TRBJ1-5; D perhaps matches TRBD1 (5 bases). Trimming removed 0 bases at V and 4 bases at J, with 10 bases between. Per germline, CDR1 MGHRA and CDR2 YSYEKL. This CDR3 has 15 amino acids.

Ten or more counts support this clonotype. V usage is TRBV27 and J usage is TRBJ2-7, with no clear D. The CDR3 spans 12 residues. Germline CDR1 is MNHEY and CDR2 is SMNVEV (reference sequence). The ends were cut back, 6 bases at V and 4 bases at J, with 10 bases in the middle. The CDR3: CASRGTEYEQYF. The CDR3 DNA reads as TGTGCCAGCAGAGGAACAGAATACGAGCAGTACTTC.

In this sample, this clonotype turned up many times. The gene calls are TRBV12-3 or TRBV12-4 and TRBJ2-3, with D unclear. The CDR3 is made up of 14 amino acids. Trimming pared 6 bases from V and 2 bases from J, leaving 12 bases between. The CDR3 sequence: CASSHGRITDTQYF. The DNA of the CDR3 is TGTGCCAGCAGCCACGGTAGAATCACAGATACGCAGTATTTT.

This clonotype has just a few counts. The genes are TRBV28 and TRBJ1-5, with D perhaps matching TRBD1 (6 bases). The CDR3 loop spans 14 amino acids. Germline V lookup: CDR1 MDHEN, CDR2 SYDVKM. V was cut by 6 bases and J by 5 bases, with 14 bases left in between. This CDR3 reads CASSTVEGDQPQHF. The CDR3 DNA is TGTGCCAGCAGCACCGTTGAGGGGGATCAGCCCCAGCATTTT.

This clonotype was picked up many times. The rearrangement uses TRBV2 and TRBJ2-1, with 7 nucleotides matching TRBD2. Trimming cost V 9 bases and J 4 bases; bases outside gene matches: 6. CDR1 and CDR2 (germline): SNHLY, FYNNEI. This CDR3 spans 13 amino acids. The CDR3 protein is CASGGSPYNEQFF. The DNA of the CDR3 is TGTGCCAGTGGCGGGAGCCCGTACAATGAGCAGTTCTTC.

The J gene is TRBJ2-2, the V gene TRBV11-1; 10 bases are shared with TRBD2. The CDR3 spans 23 residues. Germline CDR1 is SGHAT and CDR2 is FQDESV (reference sequence). V shed 3 bases and J 1 base; nucleotides not matched to a gene: 23. The CDR3 DNA reads TGTGCCAGCAGCTTCCCGCTTCCCGGGGGAGACCAAGGACTAGCGGTGAACACCGGGGAGCTGTTTTTT. Protein product: CASSFPLPGGDQGLAVNTGELFF.

V usage is TRBV11-1 and J usage is TRBJ2-5; D is undetermined. Trimming cost V 5 bases and J 2 bases, with 3 bases left between them. The CDR3 is 11 residues long. Germline V gene lookup returns CDR1 SGHAT and CDR2 FQDESV (reference sequence). DNA for the CDR3: TGTGCCAGCAGCACGCAAGAGACCCAGTACTTC. It specifies CASSTQETQYF.

This clonotype was seen a few times. The rearrangement uses TRBV25-1 and TRBJ2-7; 9 bases align to TRBD1. The germline CDR1 and CDR2 sequences are MGHDK and SYGVNS. This CDR3 is built from 14 residues. The V and J ends lost 2 bases and 4 bases, in that order; junction bases with no gene match: 3. The CDR3 is CASSEPGQGYEQYF. CDR3 coding DNA: TGTGCCAGCAGTGAACCGGGACAGGGATACGAGCAGTACTTC.

This clonotype was found a few times. V usage is TRBV7-6 and J usage is TRBJ2-7, with 8 bases aligning to TRBD1. This CDR3 region has 17 residues. Germline CDR1 SGHVS, CDR2 FNYEAQ. Unmatched junction bases numbered 11, after V lost 2 bases and J lost 2 bases. Here the CDR3 DNA reads TGTGCCAGCAGCTTATCCCAGCAGGGGACAGGTACCTACGAGCAGTACTTC. Its protein is CASSLSQQGTGTYEQYF.

This clonotype turned up a few times. This sequence joins TRBV7-2 and TRBJ2-5, with 8 bases fitting TRBD2. V was pared by 2 bases and J by 3 bases, with 5 bases of the junction left unmatched. Germline values: CDR1 SGHTA, CDR2 FQGNSA. This CDR3 comprises 15 residues. CDR3 in amino acids: CASSLLPAGEETQYF. The CDR3 DNA follows: TGTGCCAGCAGCTTATTGCCAGCGGGAGAAGAGACCCAGTACTTC.

Here the CDR3 reads CASSPGGWREFADTQYF. The CDR3 DNA sequence: TGCGCCAGCAGCCCAGGGGGGTGGCGGGAGTTCGCAGATACGCAGTATTTT. The chain carries TRBV4-1 and TRBJ2-3; possibly TRBD1 or TRBD2 for D (7 bases each). Looked up from germline, CDR1 is MGHRA and CDR2 is YSYEKL. The V gene lost 4 bases and the J gene lost 4 bases, with 21 bases spanning the gap. CDR3 length: 17 residues.

This clonotype was seen a single time. The rearrangement joins TRBV20-1 to TRBJ1-1, with D unresolved. CDR1 and CDR2 from the germline V gene are DFQATT and SNEGSKA (reference sequence). This CDR3 spans 14 amino acids. With 6 bases removed from V and 5 bases from J, the gap between germline ends came to 19 bases. The CDR3 DNA reads as TGCAGTGCGAGCGCCTCGCTGGTTGGGACTGAAGCTTTCTTT. Translated: CSASASLVGTEAFF.